A selection of T cell receptor beta chains follows, all from one sample in a study of T-cell memory formation after mild COVID-19. TCRdb re-derived calls from the 5' RACE reads in MiXCR, one entry per CDR3 protein. Of about 350,000 distinct CDR3 sequences listed, approximately 13% are singletons. Material: PBMCs or a T cell subset sorted from them (not recorded which). The receptors originated from a man younger than 35 who had mild COVID-19 (a few samples of this study predate the infection). Cell type and time point are not known. CDR3s include the opening cysteine and the closing phenylalanine or tryptophan. The order of the fields is clone size, V gene, J gene, D gene, CDR3 protein, CDR3 DNA. D genes are given only for firm matches. Clone sizes are given selectively: once, few, many, or a class where the clone is expanded.

>.|TRBV7-9|TRBJ2-5|.
CASSFAGGEGAQYF
TGTGCCAGCAGCTTCGCAGGCGGGGAGGGGGCCCAGTACTTC
>few|TRBV20-1|TRBJ1-1|TRBD1
CSARLPPDRENTEAFF
TGCAGTGCTAGGTTACCCCCGGACAGGGAGAACACTGAAGCTTTCTTT
>few|TRBV4-1|TRBJ2-1|.
CASSQGGSGHAVERLFF
TGCGCCAGCAGCCAAGGTGGGTCGGGGCATGCGGTGGAGCGGCTGTTCTTC
>.|TRBV6-1|TRBJ2-2|.
CASSRAMVLTGELFF
TGTGCCAGCTCGCGGGCAATGGTGTTAACCGGGGAGCTGTTTTTT
>.|TRBV7-2|TRBJ2-3|TRBD2
CASSLAPSGGSADTQYF
TGTGCCAGCAGCTTAGCGCCGAGCGGGGGGAGCGCAGATACGCAGTATTTT
>few|TRBV7-2|TRBJ1-6|.
CASSLTAGARNSPLHF
TGTGCCAGCAGCTTAACTGCAGGGGCCCGAAATTCACCCCTCCACTTT
>many|TRBV24-1|TRBJ2-1|TRBD2
CATSDYGGGRGLAGPEQFF
TGTGCCACCAGTGATTACGGGGGGGGTCGAGGACTAGCGGGACCTGAGCAGTTCTTC
>.|TRBV2|TRBJ1-6|TRBD1
CASSEGQGPFLLHF
TGTGCCAGCAGTGAAGGACAGGGCCCGTTTCTCCTCCACTTT
>.|TRBV27|TRBJ1-5|.
CASSLKGFYSNQPQHF
TGTGCCAGCAGTCTCAAGGGGTTCTATAGCAATCAGCCCCAGCATTTT
>few|TRBV4-1|TRBJ1-3|.
CASRPVSIPEGNTIYF
TGCGCCAGCAGACCCGTTTCAATCCCGGAGGGAAACACCATATATTTT
>.|TRBV5-1|TRBJ1-1|.
CASSLGDAAPTEAFF
TGCGCCAGCAGCCTCGGGGACGCCGCTCCCACTGAAGCTTTCTTT
>many|TRBV5-1|TRBJ1-2|.
CASSLDTLNYGYTF
TGCGCCAGCAGCTTGGACACGCTTAACTATGGCTACACCTTC
>few|TRBV7-2|TRBJ2-1|TRBD2
CASSLVGSGGYSYNEQFF
TGTGCCAGCAGCTTAGTGGGTAGCGGGGGGTATTCCTACAATGAGCAGTTCTTC
>few|TRBV12-3/TRBV12-4|TRBJ1-1|.
CASSAGLTEAFF
TGTGCCAGCAGTGCCGGGCTCACTGAAGCTTTCTTT
>.|TRBV5-1|TRBJ1-6|.
CASSLRPAASNSPLHF
TGCGCCAGCAGCTTGAGGCCGGCCGCTAGCAATTCACCCCTCCACTTT
>.|TRBV2|TRBJ2-7|TRBD2
CASSDIVAGVTRYF
TGTGCCAGCAGTGATATTGTAGCGGGGGTAACTCGGTACTTC
>.|TRBV11-2|TRBJ1-2|.
CASSWGGDGYTF
TGTGCCAGCAGCTGGGGGGGGGATGGCTACACCTTC
>.|TRBV18|TRBJ2-7|TRBD1
CASSEATGGVYEQYF
TGTGCCAGCTCAGAGGCGACAGGGGGCGTTTACGAGCAGTACTTC
>few|TRBV27|TRBJ2-3|.
CASSPVFTDTQYF
TGTGCCAGCAGTCCAGTCTTCACAGATACGCAGTATTTT
>few|TRBV5-5|TRBJ2-5|.
CASSSWGTQETQYF
TGTGCCAGCAGCTCTTGGGGGACCCAAGAGACCCAGTACTTC
>many|TRBV2|TRBJ1-2|.
CASIPPDGGYGYTF
TGTGCCAGCATCCCGCCCGACGGGGGCTATGGCTACACCTTC
>.|TRBV7-2|TRBJ2-5|TRBD2
CASSLELAGGPGQETQYF
TGTGCCAGCAGCTTAGAACTAGCGGGGGGGCCTGGACAAGAGACCCAGTACTTC
>.|TRBV5-1|TRBJ1-4|.
CASSLNDNEKLFF
TGCGCCAGCAGCTTGAACGATAATGAAAAACTGTTTTTT
>many|TRBV7-9|TRBJ1-4|TRBD1
CASSSLGGLFEKLFF
TGTGCCAGCAGCTCACTAGGGGGCCTGTTCGAAAAACTGTTTTTT
>.|TRBV7-9|TRBJ1-5|.
CASSPQGGQPQHF
TGTGCCAGCAGCCCGCAGGGAGGCCAGCCCCAGCATTTT
>once|TRBV6-5|TRBJ2-6|.
CASSYIGGANVLTF
TGTGCCAGCAGTTACATCGGTGGGGCCAACGTCCTGACTTTC
>few|TRBV4-1|TRBJ2-5|.
CASSHGWARQAQYF
TGCGCCAGCAGCCACGGCTGGGCCCGGCAGGCCCAGTACTTC
>many|TRBV20-1|TRBJ1-3|TRBD1
CSASRGGGNTIYF
TGCAGTGCTAGCAGGGGGGGTGGAAACACCATATATTTT
>.|TRBV5-5|TRBJ1-1|.
CASSLEAVLIEAFF
TGTGCCAGCAGCTTGGAGGCCGTTCTAATTGAAGCTTTCTTT
>.|TRBV4-1|TRBJ1-5|.
CASSQVGGGGNQPQHF
TGCGCCAGCAGCCAAGTTGGGGGAGGAGGCAATCAGCCCCAGCATTTT
>.|TRBV25-1|TRBJ1-2|TRBD1
CASSEPGQGIYGYTF
TGTGCCAGCAGTGAGCCGGGACAGGGAATCTATGGCTACACCTTC